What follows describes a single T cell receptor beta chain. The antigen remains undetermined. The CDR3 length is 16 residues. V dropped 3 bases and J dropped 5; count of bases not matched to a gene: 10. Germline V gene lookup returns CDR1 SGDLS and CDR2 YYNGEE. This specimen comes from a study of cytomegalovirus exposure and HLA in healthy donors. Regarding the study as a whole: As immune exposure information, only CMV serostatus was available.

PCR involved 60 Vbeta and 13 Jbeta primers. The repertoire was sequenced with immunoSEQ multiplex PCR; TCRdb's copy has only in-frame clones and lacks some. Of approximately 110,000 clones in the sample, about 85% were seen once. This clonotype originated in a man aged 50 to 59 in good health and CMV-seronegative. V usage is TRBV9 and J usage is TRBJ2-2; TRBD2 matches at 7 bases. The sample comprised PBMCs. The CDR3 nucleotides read TGTGCCAGCAGCGCGCCGGGACTAACGACGACCGGGGAGCTGTTTTTT. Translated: CASSAPGLTTTGELFF.